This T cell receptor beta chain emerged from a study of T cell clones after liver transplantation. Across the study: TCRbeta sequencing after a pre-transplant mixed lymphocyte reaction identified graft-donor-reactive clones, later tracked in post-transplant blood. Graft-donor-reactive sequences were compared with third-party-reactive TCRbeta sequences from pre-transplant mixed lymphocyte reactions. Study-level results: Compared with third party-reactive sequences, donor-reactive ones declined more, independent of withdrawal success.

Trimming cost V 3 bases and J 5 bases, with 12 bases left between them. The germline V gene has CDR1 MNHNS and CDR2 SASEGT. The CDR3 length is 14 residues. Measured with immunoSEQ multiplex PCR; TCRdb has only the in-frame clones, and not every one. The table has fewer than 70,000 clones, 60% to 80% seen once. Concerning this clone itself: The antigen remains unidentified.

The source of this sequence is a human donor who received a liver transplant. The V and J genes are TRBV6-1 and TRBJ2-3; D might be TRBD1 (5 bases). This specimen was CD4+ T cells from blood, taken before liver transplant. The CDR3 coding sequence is TGTGCCAGCAGTGAGGCCTCCCAGGGAGATACGCAGTATTTT. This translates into CASSEASQGDTQYF.